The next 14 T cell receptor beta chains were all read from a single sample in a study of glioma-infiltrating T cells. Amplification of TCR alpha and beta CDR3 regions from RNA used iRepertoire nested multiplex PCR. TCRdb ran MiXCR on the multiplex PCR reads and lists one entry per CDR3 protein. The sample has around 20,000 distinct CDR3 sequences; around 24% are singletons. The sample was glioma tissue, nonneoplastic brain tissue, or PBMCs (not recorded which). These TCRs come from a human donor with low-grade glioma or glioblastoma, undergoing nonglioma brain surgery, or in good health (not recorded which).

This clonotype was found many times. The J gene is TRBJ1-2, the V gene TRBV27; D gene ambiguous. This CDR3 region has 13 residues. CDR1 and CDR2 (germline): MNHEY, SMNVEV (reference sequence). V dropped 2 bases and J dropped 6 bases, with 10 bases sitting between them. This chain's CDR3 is CASSLRGRDGYTF. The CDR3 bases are TGTGCCAGCAGTTTACGTGGGAGGGATGGCTACACCTTC.

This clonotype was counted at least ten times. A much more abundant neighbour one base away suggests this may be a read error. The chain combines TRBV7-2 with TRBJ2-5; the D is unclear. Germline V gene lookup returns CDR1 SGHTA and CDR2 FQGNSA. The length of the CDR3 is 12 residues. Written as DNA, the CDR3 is TGTGCCCGCAGCTCCTATGGCGAGACCCAGTACTTC. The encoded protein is CARSSYGETQYF.

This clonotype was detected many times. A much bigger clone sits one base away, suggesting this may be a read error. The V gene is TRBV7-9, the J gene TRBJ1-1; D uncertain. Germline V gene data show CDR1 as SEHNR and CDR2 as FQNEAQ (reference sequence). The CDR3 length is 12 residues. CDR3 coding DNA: TGTGCCCGCAGCCCCATGAACACTGAAGCTTTCTTT. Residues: CARSPMNTEAFF.

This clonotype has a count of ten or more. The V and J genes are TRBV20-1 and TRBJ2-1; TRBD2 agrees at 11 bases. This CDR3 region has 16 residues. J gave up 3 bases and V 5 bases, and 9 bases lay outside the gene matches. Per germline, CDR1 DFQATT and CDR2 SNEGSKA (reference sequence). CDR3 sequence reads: CSASSTSGGLYNEQFF. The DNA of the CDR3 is TGCAGTGCTTCCTCAACTAGCGGGGGACTCTACAATGAGCAGTTCTTC.

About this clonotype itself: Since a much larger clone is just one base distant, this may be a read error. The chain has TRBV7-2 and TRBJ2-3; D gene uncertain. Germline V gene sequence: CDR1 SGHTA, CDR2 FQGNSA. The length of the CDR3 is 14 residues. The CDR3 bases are TGTGCCGGCAGCTTATCATTGTCCGCAGATACGCAGTATTTT. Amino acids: CAGSLSLSADTQYF.

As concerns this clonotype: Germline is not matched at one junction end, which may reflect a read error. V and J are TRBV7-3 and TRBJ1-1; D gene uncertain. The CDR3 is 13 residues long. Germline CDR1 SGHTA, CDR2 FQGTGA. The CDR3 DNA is TGTGCCCGCAGCTTCTTTCCAAGTACTGAAGCTTTTTTT. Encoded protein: CARSFFPSTEAFF.

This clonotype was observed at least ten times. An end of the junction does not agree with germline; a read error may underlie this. The CDR3 is CARSSDKGTQYF. The CDR3 bases are TGTGCCCGCAGCTCGGATAAAGGGACCCAGTACTTC. J is TRBJ2-5 and V is TRBV7-6, with D unclear. The CDR3 length is 12 residues. CDR1 SGHVS and CDR2 FNYEAQ come from the germline V gene.

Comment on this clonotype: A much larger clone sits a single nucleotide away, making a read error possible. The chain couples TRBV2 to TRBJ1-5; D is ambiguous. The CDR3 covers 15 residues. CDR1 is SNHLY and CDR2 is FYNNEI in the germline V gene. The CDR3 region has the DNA TGTGCCAGCAGTGAAAAGGGCATAGTCAATCTGCCCCAGCATTTT. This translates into CASSEKGIVNLPQHF.

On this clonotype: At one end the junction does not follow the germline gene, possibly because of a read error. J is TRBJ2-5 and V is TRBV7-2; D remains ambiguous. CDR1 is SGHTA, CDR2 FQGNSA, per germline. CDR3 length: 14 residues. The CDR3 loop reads CAGSLYGNSETQYF. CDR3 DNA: TGTGCCGGCAGCTTATACGGAAATTCAGAGACCCAGTACTTC.

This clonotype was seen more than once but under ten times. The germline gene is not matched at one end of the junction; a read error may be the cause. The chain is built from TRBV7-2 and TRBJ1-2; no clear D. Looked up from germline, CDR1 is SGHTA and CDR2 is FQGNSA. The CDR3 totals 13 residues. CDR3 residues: CARSKDPDYGYTF. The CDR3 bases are TGTGCCCGCAGCAAGGACCCTGATTATGGCTACACCTTC.

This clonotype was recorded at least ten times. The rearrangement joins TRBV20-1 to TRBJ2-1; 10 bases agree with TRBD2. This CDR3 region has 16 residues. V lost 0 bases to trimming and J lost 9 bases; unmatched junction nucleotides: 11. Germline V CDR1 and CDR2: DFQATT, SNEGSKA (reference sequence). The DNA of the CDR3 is TGCAGTGCTAGAGACGCCGGGACTAGCGTTTTCGGTGAGCAGTTCTTC. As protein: CSARDAGTSVFGEQFF.

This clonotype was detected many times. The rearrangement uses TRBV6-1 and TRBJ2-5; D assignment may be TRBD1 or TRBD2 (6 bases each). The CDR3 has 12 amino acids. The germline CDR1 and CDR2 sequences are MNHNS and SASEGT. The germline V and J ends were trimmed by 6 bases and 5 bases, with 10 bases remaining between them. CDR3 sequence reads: CASRGGRETQYF. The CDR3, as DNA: TGTGCCAGCAGGGGGGGCCGGGAGACCCAGTACTTC.

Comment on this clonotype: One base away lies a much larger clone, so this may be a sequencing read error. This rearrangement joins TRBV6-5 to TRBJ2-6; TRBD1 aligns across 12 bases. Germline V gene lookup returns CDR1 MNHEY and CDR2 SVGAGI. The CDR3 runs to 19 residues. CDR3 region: CASSYRPGQGAGGANVMTF. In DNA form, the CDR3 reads TGTGCCAGCAGTTATAGACCGGGACAGGGGGCGGGAGGGGCCAACGTCATGACTTTC.

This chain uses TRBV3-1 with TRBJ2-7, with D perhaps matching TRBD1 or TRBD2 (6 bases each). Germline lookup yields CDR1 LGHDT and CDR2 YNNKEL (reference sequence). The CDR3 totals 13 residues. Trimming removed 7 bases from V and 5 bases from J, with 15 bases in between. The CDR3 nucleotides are TGTGCCAGCACCTATATTGGGGGGCACGAGCAGTACTTC. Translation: CASTYIGGHEQYF.